This passage covers 15 T cell receptor beta chains from one sample sequenced in a study of Ad26.COV2.S vaccination and SARS-CoV-2 variants. Using immunoSEQ multiplex PCR, the repertoire was profiled, and TCRdb retains in-frame clones only, with some absent. Of some 340,000 clones detected, around 81% appear once; the ten largest clones hold roughly 2%. Treatment given: approximately 18 received Ad26.COV2.S at low or high dose, single or two shots; 5 received placebo; per-sample allocation not given. The investigators took samples on day 63 after the first vaccine or placebo injection. This sample comprised peripheral blood, obtained in a trial of Ad26.COV2.S vaccine versus placebo. These receptors originate from a person aged 18 to 65 who received the Ad26.COV2.S COVID-19 vaccine or a placebo.

The CDR3 DNA reads TGTGCCAGCAGCCCGACTGACAGGACCTTTCTGTTTTTT. As protein: CASSPTDRTFLFF. This rearrangement joins TRBV7-3 to TRBJ2-2; a possible D gene is TRBD1 (6 bases). V lost 5 bases and J 14 bases, leaving 18 bases between the germline ends. From germline, CDR1 is SGHTA and CDR2 FQGTGA. The CDR3 contains 13 residues.

The V and J genes are TRBV15 and TRBJ1-2; tentatively, D is TRBD1 (6 bases). Between the trimmed V and J ends, which lost 1 base and 7 bases, there was a span of 19 bases. Germline V gives CDR1 LNHNV, CDR2 YYDKDF (reference sequence). The length of the CDR3 is 16 residues. CDR3 sequence reads: CATSRAGQGSQSGYTF. The DNA of the CDR3 is TGTGCCACCAGCAGAGCGGGTCAGGGGTCCCAGTCTGGCTACACCTTC.

This chain uses TRBV3-1 (or the pseudogene TRBV3-2) with TRBJ1-2; 11 bases map to TRBD1. With V trimmed by 5 bases and J by 7 bases, 27 bases remained unmatched. CDR3 length equals 21 residues. CDR1 and CDR2 from the germline V gene are LGHDT and YNNKEL (reference sequence). In DNA form, the CDR3 reads TGTGCCAGCAGCTATTTAAGGGGCAGCGAAGGAGGACAGGGGGCAGGTAGTGGCTACACCTTC. This sequence encodes CASSYLRGSEGGQGAGSGYTF.

This clone was observed a few times. The V call is TRBV5-1, the J call TRBJ2-3; possible D gene TRBD2, 5 bases. Germline CDR1 and CDR2: SGHRS and YFSETQ. Trimming cost V 0 bases and J 2 bases, with 10 bases left between them. CDR3 length equals 15 residues. As DNA, the CDR3 is TGCGCCAGCAGCTTGGACGGGAAACCCACAGATACGCAGTATTTT. Protein sequence: CASSLDGKPTDTQYF. The full variable domain, completed using reference TRBV5-1 and TRBJ2-3, is KAGVTQTPRYLIKTRGQQVTLSCSPISGHRSVSWYQQTPGQGLQFLFEYFSETQRNKGNFPGRFSGRQFSNSRSEMNVSTLELGDSALYLCASSLDGKPTDTQYFGPGTRLTVL.

The rearrangement uses TRBV4-1 and TRBJ2-3; 9 positions match TRBD2. V lost 1 base, J lost 4 bases, and 6 bases stayed unmatched. Germline V gives CDR1 MGHRA, CDR2 YSYEKL. This CDR3 is built from 16 residues. The CDR3 nucleotides read TGCGCCAGCAGCCAAGCGGGCGGGGGGGCCGCAGATACGCAGTATTTT. This encodes CASSQAGGGAADTQYF.

The chain is built from TRBV10-2 and TRBJ2-5, with a weak D call TRBD1 (5 bases). Between the trimmed V and J ends, which lost 3 bases and 0 bases, there was a span of 14 bases. CDR1 is WSHSY and CDR2 is SAAADI in the germline V gene. The CDR3 length is 16 residues. The CDR3 DNA is TGCGCCAGCAGTGACCCCGGTGGGGCTTACCAAGAGACCCAGTACTTC. It yields the protein CASSDPGGAYQETQYF.

This chain uses TRBV7-6 with TRBJ2-5; D may be TRBD1 or TRBD2 (6 bases each). Germline CDR1 reads SGHVS; CDR2 reads FNYEAQ. The V and J ends lost 6 bases and 5 bases respectively, with 16 bases between them. CDR3 size: 14 residues. CDR3 protein: CASSYRPGAETQYF. Here the CDR3 DNA reads TGTGCCAGCAGTTACAGGCCGGGGGCTGAGACCCAGTACTTC.

The V gene is TRBV9, the J gene TRBJ2-2; no clear D. This CDR3 has 13 amino acids. CDR1 is SGDLS and CDR2 is YYNGEE in the germline V gene. Trimming stripped 4 bases from V and 6 bases from J, with 10 bases between. The CDR3 DNA follows: TGTGCCAGCAGCCCCAGCAGCGCCGGGGAGCTGTTTTTT. This gives the protein CASSPSSAGELFF.

The chain couples TRBV4-2 to TRBJ1-1, with no clear D. The V end was cut by 1 base, the J end by 0 bases, with 15 bases between. The CDR3 contains 17 residues. The germline gives CDR1 LGHNA, CDR2 YNFKEQ. The CDR3 loop is CASSQGGNLLMNTEAFF. The CDR3 region has the DNA TGTGCCAGCAGCCAAGGGGGTAATTTACTAATGAACACTGAAGCTTTCTTT.

This rearrangement joins TRBV5-1 to TRBJ2-3; the match to TRBD2 covers 9 bases. Trimming took 3 bases from V and 2 from J; bases not matched to a gene: 4. The CDR3 is made up of 15 amino acids. The germline V gene encodes CDR1 SGHRS and CDR2 YFSETQ. CDR3 residues: CASSSSGVLTDTQYF. CDR3 DNA sequence: TGCGCCAGCAGCTCTAGCGGGGTACTCACAGATACGCAGTATTTT.

This clone was seen just once. The V and J genes are TRBV7-2 and TRBJ2-7; 10 nucleotides align to TRBD2. V gave up 1 base and J gave up 2 bases; unmatched junction bases: 2. The CDR3 loop spans 15 amino acids. CDR1 and CDR2 from the germline V gene are SGHTA and FQGNSA. CDR3 sequence: CASSLGSGGAYEQYF. The CDR3 DNA reads TGTGCCAGCAGCTTAGGGAGCGGGGGGGCCTACGAGCAGTACTTC.

The chain employs TRBV11-3 and TRBJ2-5; TRBD1 aligns across 8 bases. This CDR3 is 14 amino acids long. V gave up 7 bases and J gave up 1 base; unmatched junction bases: 5. Per germline, CDR1 SGHNT and CDR2 YENEEA. In nucleotides, the CDR3 is TGTGCCAGCAAAAGGGACAGGACCCAAGAGACCCAGTACTTC. Its translation: CASKRDRTQETQYF.

The chain uses TRBV28 and TRBJ1-5; D is possibly TRBD1 (5 bases). V gave up 8 bases and J gave up 5 bases, with 13 bases separating them. The CDR3 sequence is 13 residues long. Per germline, CDR1 MDHEN and CDR2 SYDVKM. The CDR3 sequence is CASCPDSYQPQHF. CDR3 DNA: TGTGCCAGCTGCCCAGACAGTTATCAGCCCCAGCATTTT.

The V call is TRBV15, the J call TRBJ1-4, with TRBD1 matching 7 bases. Germline V gives CDR1 LNHNV, CDR2 YYDKDF (reference sequence). V lost 3 bases, J lost 8 bases, and 3 bases stayed unmatched. CDR3 length equals 13 residues. CDR3 loop: CATSRRQGEKLFF. The CDR3 bases are TGTGCCACCAGCAGGCGACAGGGCGAAAAACTGTTTTTT.

The J gene is TRBJ2-1, the V gene TRBV14, with D perhaps TRBD1 or TRBD2 (5 bases each). Trimming stripped 3 bases from V and 7 bases from J, with 19 bases between. This CDR3 contains 16 residues. Germline CDR1 reads SGHDN; CDR2 reads FVKESK. CDR3 DNA sequence: TGTGCCAGCAGCCACGATGGGTCGGGGCCCCTGAATGAGCAGTTCTTC. Its protein is CASSHDGSGPLNEQFF. Drawing the rest from reference TRBV14 and TRBJ2-1, the complete variable domain is EAGVTQFPSHSVIEKGQTVTLRCDPISGHDNLYWYRRVMGKEIKFLLHFVKESKQDESGMPNNRFLAERTGGTYSTLKVQPAELEDSGVYFCASSHDGSGPLNEQFFGPGTRLTVL.